The rows below give T cell receptor beta chains drawn from one sample of a study of cytomegalovirus exposure and HLA in healthy donors. Sequenced by immunoSEQ multiplex PCR; TCRdb stores in-frame clones only, minus some. This sample lists about 150,000 clones; its ten largest clones have under 2.5%. The material sequenced was PBMCs. These receptors all come from a young man in good health and CMV-seronegative. CDR3s include the opening cysteine and the closing phenylalanine or tryptophan. The D gene is left open where the match is weak.

v_call	cdr3_length	j_call	d_call	cdr3_aa	cdr3_nt
TRBV20-1	11	TRBJ1-2	-	CSARTDGGYTF	TGCAGTGCCCGGACAGACGGTGGCTACACCTTC
TRBV11-3	13	TRBJ2-4	-	CASSLDRGNIQYF	TGTGCCAGCAGCTTAGATCGGGGAAACATTCAGTACTTC
TRBV6-6	16	TRBJ1-5	-	CASSYTGYYSNQPQHF	TGTGCCAGCAGTTACACGGGGTATTATAGCAATCAGCCCCAGCATTTT
TRBV10-3	14	TRBJ2-2	-	CAINRDGQTGELFF	TGTGCCATCAACAGGGACGGTCAAACCGGGGAGCTGTTTTTT
TRBV5-5	16	TRBJ1-3	-	CASSLVVRSSGNTIYF	TGTGCCAGCAGCTTGGTGGTCAGAAGCTCTGGAAACACCATATATTTT
TRBV6-4	18	TRBJ1-2	-	CASTRSAASQGMNYGYTF	TGTGCCAGCACTCGCTCAGCCGCCTCACAGGGTATGAACTATGGCTACACCTTC
TRBV11-3	17	TRBJ2-1	TRBD2	CASSRTSGRGSYNEQFF	TGTGCCAGCAGCCGGACTAGCGGGAGAGGCTCCTACAATGAGCAGTTCTTC
TRBV7-3	13	TRBJ2-1	-	CASSPTSYNEQFF	TGTGCCAGCAGCCCTACCTCCTACAATGAGCAGTTCTTC
TRBV4-1	14	TRBJ2-7	-	CASSQVLDLREQYF	TGCGCCAGCAGCCAGGTCTTAGATTTACGAGAGCAGTACTTC
TRBV4-1	13	TRBJ1-5	-	CASSLEVNQPQHF	TGCGCCAGCAGCCTGGAGGTTAATCAGCCCCAGCATTTT
TRBV18	14	TRBJ2-2	-	CASSLRQDTGELFF	TGTGCCAGCTCGTTACGACAGGACACCGGGGAGCTGTTTTTT
TRBV14	13	TRBJ1-1	-	CASSQGAGTEAFF	TGTGCCAGCAGCCAGGGGGCCGGCACTGAAGCTTTCTTT
TRBV25-1	16	TRBJ1-4	TRBD1	CASSATGTGSFVKLFF	TGTGCCAGCAGTGCCACCGGGACAGGGTCGTTTGTAAAACTGTTTTTT
TRBV19	17	TRBJ1-2	TRBD1	CASGYSGTVVPGYGYTF	TGTGCCAGTGGATATTCCGGGACAGTCGTTCCTGGCTATGGCTACACCTTC
TRBV6-1	14	TRBJ2-7	TRBD1	CASSDPGTGREQYF	TGTGCCAGCAGTGATCCCGGGACAGGGCGGGAGCAGTACTTC
TRBV5-1	14	TRBJ2-5	-	CASSPTAIGETQYF	TGCGCCAGCAGCCCCACGGCGATCGGGGAGACCCAGTACTTC
TRBV19	15	TRBJ1-3	-	CASSIGGSSGNTIYF	TGTGCCAGTAGTATAGGGGGCTCGTCCGGAAACACCATATATTTT
TRBV19	15	TRBJ2-3	-	CASSNPGASTDTQYF	TGTGCCAGTAGTAACCCGGGAGCTAGCACAGATACGCAGTATTTT
TRBV7-2	13	TRBJ2-1	-	CASPPQGYNEQFF	TGTGCCAGCCCACCCCAGGGGTACAATGAGCAGTTCTTC
TRBV5-1	18	TRBJ1-3	-	CASSLWGVRDSSGNTIYF	TGCGCCAGCAGCTTATGGGGGGTACGAGATAGCTCTGGAAACACCATATATTTT
TRBV18	11	TRBJ1-2	-	CASSPTAAASF	TGTGCCAGCTCACCAACCGCGGCAGCCTCCTTC
TRBV2	14	TRBJ1-1	-	CASQWDQGGTEAFF	TGTGCCAGCCAGTGGGATCAGGGCGGAACTGAAGCTTTCTTT
TRBV10-3	13	TRBJ2-5	-	CAISGAGKETQYF	TGTGCCATCAGTGGGGCAGGGAAAGAGACCCAGTACTTC
TRBV10-3	13	TRBJ1-5	-	CAISEGGNQPQHF	TGTGCCATCAGTGAAGGAGGGAATCAGCCCCAGCATTTT
TRBV28	14	TRBJ2-1	TRBD1	CASSPPPGQGDGFF	TGTGCCAGCAGTCCCCCACCGGGACAGGGCGATGGGTTCTTC
TRBV27	15	TRBJ2-1	TRBD2	CASSYTSGINNEQFF	TGTGCCAGCAGTTATACTAGCGGAATAAACAATGAGCAGTTCTTC
TRBV11-2	12	TRBJ2-7	-	CASSLRAREQYF	TGTGCCAGCAGCTTAAGAGCCCGGGAGCAGTACTTC
TRBV5-6	13	TRBJ2-7	-	CASSLRQGYEQYF	TGTGCCAGCAGCTTGAGGCAGGGCTACGAGCAGTACTTC
TRBV29-1	11	TRBJ2-7	TRBD1	CSVRDREWQYF	TGCAGCGTCCGGGACAGGGAATGGCAGTACTTC
TRBV28	14	TRBJ1-5	TRBD1	CASSSYRGAQPQHF	TGTGCCAGCAGTTCCTACAGGGGAGCTCAGCCCCAGCATTTT
TRBV5-1	13	TRBJ2-3	-	CASSFGDTDTQYF	TGCGCCAGCAGCTTCGGGGACACAGATACGCAGTATTTT
TRBV28	17	TRBJ2-7	-	CASSIYGLLQNSYEQYF	TGTGCCAGCAGTATATATGGACTCCTCCAAAACTCCTACGAGCAGTACTTC
TRBV6-1	15	TRBJ1-3	-	CASSDRTSSGNTIYF	TGTGCCAGCAGTGACCGAACAAGCTCTGGAAACACCATATATTTT
TRBV19	16	TRBJ1-1	-	CASSIDGGYPHLEAFF	TGTGCCAGTAGTATTGATGGAGGGTATCCCCACCTTGAAGCTTTCTTT
TRBV18	16	TRBJ1-2	TRBD1	CASSPLGQGDNYGYTF	TGTGCCAGCTCACCACTGGGACAGGGGGATAACTATGGCTACACCTTC
TRBV19	15	TRBJ2-5	TRBD2	CASKTSARAWETQYF	TGTGCCAGTAAAACTAGCGCCAGAGCATGGGAGACCCAGTACTTC
TRBV30	15	TRBJ1-5	TRBD1	CAWSGGTGEGQPQHF	TGTGCCTGGAGTGGAGGGACAGGGGAGGGTCAGCCCCAGCATTTT